This T cell receptor (beta chain) originates from a study of T cell responses to AZD1222 COVID-19 vaccine. Clones were sequenced by immunoSEQ multiplex PCR, and TCRdb holds only the in-frame ones, with some missing. The repertoire holds some 130,000 clones, with 90% to 95% as singletons. Germline V gives CDR1 MGHDK, CDR2 SYGVNS. CDR3 size: 15 residues. Trimming removed 2 bases at V and 1 base at J, with 8 bases between. This sequence joins TRBV25-1 and TRBJ2-2; D remains unclear. This specimen was peripheral blood, taken on day 0 of AZD1222 vaccination. The TCR was taken from an adult in good health. The CDR3 reads CASSETPLNTGELFF. The CDR3 nucleotides are TGTGCCAGCAGTGAAACACCTTTGAACACCGGGGAGCTGTTTTTT.